The 22 T cell receptor beta chains listed next were all sequenced from one sample in a study of response to subunit inactivated influenza vaccine. Each CDR3 protein gets one entry after TCRdb re-called the RT-PCR reads with MiXCR. This table has roughly 500,000 distinct CDR3 sequences, 15% to 20% appearing once. The input for sequencing was CD4+ T cells sorted from PBMCs, taken approximately 25 months after vaccination. Source of these receptors: a man between 50 and 69 years old who received an inactivated influenza vaccine.

This clonotype was counted only a few times. This chain joins TRBV15 and TRBJ1-2, with D possibly being TRBD1 (6 bases). With 0 bases removed from V and 4 bases from J, the gap between germline ends came to 6 bases. The CDR3 length is 13 residues. Germline CDR1 LNHNV, CDR2 YYDKDF (reference sequence). The DNA for the CDR3 is TGTGCCACCAGCAGAGACAGGGGCTATGGCTACACCTTC. Residues: CATSRDRGYGYTF.

The chain uses TRBV11-1 and TRBJ1-2; possible D gene TRBD1, 5 bases. CDR3 size: 21 residues. The germline V gene has CDR1 SGHAT and CDR2 FQDESV (reference sequence). In DNA form, the CDR3 reads TGTGTCCTTCGGGACCTAAAGGATTCTCGAAGGCTGAGTTCCGCTAACTATGGCTACACCTTC. Translating it yields CVLRDLKDSRRLSSANYGYTF.

The V call is TRBV20-1, the J call TRBJ2-2; D remains ambiguous. The CDR3 covers 13 residues. From germline, CDR1 is DFQATT and CDR2 SNEGSKA (reference sequence). Trimming removed 6 bases from V and 4 bases from J, with 12 bases in between. The CDR3 protein is CSAHKASTGELFF. The CDR3, as DNA: TGCAGTGCCCATAAGGCTTCCACCGGGGAGCTGTTTTTT.

The rearrangement links TRBV7-6 to TRBJ2-5; D assignment may be TRBD1 or TRBD2 (6 bases each). V was cut by 3 bases and J by 5 bases, with 13 bases left in between. Looked up from germline, CDR1 is SGHVS and CDR2 is FNYEAQ. This CDR3 has 14 amino acids. The CDR3 DNA reads as TGTGCCAGCAGCTTGAGGGGGGCCGTGGAGACCCAGTACTTC. It yields the protein CASSLRGAVETQYF.

The gene calls are TRBV3-1 and TRBJ2-5, with 12 bases aligning to TRBD2. The CDR3 runs to 15 residues. V dropped 2 bases and J dropped 5; count of bases not matched to a gene: 3. Germline CDR1 LGHDT, CDR2 YNNKEL (reference sequence). The CDR3 DNA reads as TGTGCCAGCAGCCAAACTAGCGGGAGGCTGGAGACCCAGTACTTC. Amino acid sequence: CASSQTSGRLETQYF.

The V gene is TRBV7-9, the J gene TRBJ2-3, with 7 bases lining up with TRBD2. This CDR3 region has 15 residues. From germline, CDR1 is SEHNR and CDR2 FQNEAQ (reference sequence). V shed 5 bases and J 4 bases; nucleotides not matched to a gene: 9. This chain's CDR3 is CASSGGDLFADTQYF. The CDR3 DNA sequence: TGTGCCAGCAGCGGGGGGGACCTTTTTGCAGATACGCAGTATTTT. Full variable domain (rest looked up from reference TRBV7-9 and TRBJ2-3): DTGVSQNPRHKITKRGQNVTFRCDPISEHNRLYWYRQTLGQGPEFLTYFQNEAQLEKSRLLSDRFSAERPKGSFSTLEIQRTEQGDSAMYLCASSGGDLFADTQYFGPGTRLTVL.

This clonotype was counted only a few times. This sequence joins TRBV5-1 and TRBJ2-3; 11 nucleotides agree with TRBD2. CDR1 SGHRS and CDR2 YFSETQ come from the germline V gene. After removal of 4 bases from V and 2 bases from J, the junction contained 6 bases not matched to a gene. The CDR3 length is 16 residues. The CDR3 region has the DNA TGCGCCAGCAGCGGGGGGACTAGCGGACTCACAGATACGCAGTATTTT. This sequence encodes CASSGGTSGLTDTQYF.

The chain carries TRBV7-8 and TRBJ2-7; 8 nucleotides line up with TRBD2. This CDR3 has 16 amino acids. CDR1 and CDR2 (germline): SGHVS, FQNEAQ. With 4 bases clipped from V and 0 bases from J, the junction kept 8 bases outside the gene matches. CDR3 residues: CASSSREGFSSYEQYF. The CDR3 DNA follows: TGTGCCAGCAGCTCCCGGGAGGGGTTTAGCTCCTACGAGCAGTACTTC.

The chain has TRBV10-3 and TRBJ2-7; weak D call: TRBD2 (5 bases). The CDR3 consists of 19 residues. Trimming left V 4 bases short and J 4 bases short, with 29 bases between. Per the germline V gene, CDR1 is ENHRY and CDR2 is SYGVKD. The DNA for the CDR3 is TGTGCCATCAGTGGCGGGCCATGGGGTAGCGAGATGCCCCGGTACGAGCAGTACTTC. Encoded protein: CAISGGPWGSEMPRYEQYF.

The J gene is TRBJ2-1, the V gene TRBV24-1; the D gene is possibly TRBD1 (5 bases). Trimming took 3 bases from V and 2 from J, leaving 10 bases between them. This CDR3 contains 15 residues. Germline CDR1 KGHDR, CDR2 SFDVKD. This CDR3 reads CATSDPQGPYNEQFF. CDR3 in DNA: TGTGCCACCAGTGATCCCCAGGGTCCCTACAATGAGCAGTTCTTC.

The V and J genes are TRBV6-1 and TRBJ1-5; 8 bases map to TRBD1. The germline CDR1 and CDR2 sequences are MNHNS and SASEGT. The CDR3 runs to 15 residues. The V gene end was trimmed by 6 bases and the J gene end by 8 bases; junction bases not matched to a gene: 12. Written as DNA, the CDR3 is TGTGCCAGCAGAACGGGGCAGGGGGCGGAAGAGCCCCAGCATTTT. Translating gives CASRTGQGAEEPQHF.

The genes are TRBV9 and TRBJ2-7; 12 bases line up with TRBD2. The germline V gene has CDR1 SGDLS and CDR2 YYNGEE. J was trimmed by 1 base and V by 0 bases; bases with no gene match: 2. The CDR3 runs 16 residues. The CDR3 is CASSVGTSGASYEQYF. DNA for the CDR3: TGTGCCAGCAGCGTAGGGACTAGCGGGGCATCCTACGAGCAGTACTTC.

The V call is TRBV28, the J call TRBJ2-7; 9 bases are a match to TRBD1. From germline, CDR1 is MDHEN and CDR2 SYDVKM. Trimming at V came to 5 bases and at J to 4 bases, leaving 6 bases not matched to a gene. This CDR3 contains 14 residues. The CDR3 protein is CASSRSGTGYEQYF. CDR3 nucleotides: TGTGCCAGCAGTCGGAGCGGGACAGGGTACGAGCAGTACTTC.

The CDR3 DNA reads as TGTGCCACCAGTGACCAAAGGACAGGGCCAGAGACCCAGTACTTC. It is translated as CATSDQRTGPETQYF. V usage is TRBV24-1 and J usage is TRBJ2-5, with 8 bases identical to TRBD1. Trimming at V came to 4 bases and at J to 4 bases, leaving 7 bases not matched to a gene. CDR3 length: 15 residues. Germline V lookup: CDR1 KGHDR, CDR2 SFDVKD.

The chain has TRBV12-3 or TRBV12-4 and TRBJ2-1; 8 bases align to TRBD2. V shed 6 bases and J 1 base; nucleotides not matched to a gene: 8. The CDR3 extends over 16 amino acids. The CDR3 DNA sequence: TGTGCCAGCAGACCCCGGGGGGGCAGGTCCTACAATGAGCAGTTCTTC. Protein sequence: CASRPRGGRSYNEQFF.

This clonotype has only a few counts. V and J are TRBV18 and TRBJ2-3; 9 positions agree with TRBD1. The V segment lost 1 base and the J segment 6 bases; nucleotides outside the gene matches: 8. The CDR3 consists of 16 residues. CDR1 KGHSH and CDR2 LQKENI come from the germline V gene. Here the CDR3 reads CASSPRGTGLRDTQYF. In nucleotides, the CDR3 is TGTGCCAGCTCACCACGCGGGACAGGGCTCCGGGATACGCAGTATTTT. Looking up the rest from reference TRBV18 and TRBJ2-3 gives the full variable domain: NAGVMQNPRHLVRRRGQEARLRCSPMKGHSHVYWYRQLPEEGLKFMVYLQKENIIDESGMPKERFSAEFPKEGPSILRIQQVVRGDSAAYFCASSPRGTGLRDTQYFGPGTRLTVL.

The rearrangement uses TRBV4-3 and TRBJ1-3; D perhaps matches TRBD1 (6 bases). Germline-derived CDR1 and CDR2 are LGHNA and YSLEER. The CDR3 contains 16 residues. V gave up 1 base and J gave up 3 bases, with 13 bases separating them. The chain's CDR3 is CASSQGTGNIGNTIYF. The CDR3 DNA follows: TGCGCCAGCAGCCAAGGAACAGGGAACATTGGAAACACCATATATTTT.

This clonotype showed up many times. The V and J genes are TRBV29-1 and TRBJ2-1; D is unclear. The CDR3 has 12 residues. The germline V gene has CDR1 SQVTM and CDR2 ANQGSEA. V lost 0 bases to trimming and J lost 4 bases, with 4 bases between them. CDR3 sequence (DNA): TGCAGCGTTGAAGATAGTTACAATGAGCAGTTCTTC. It yields the protein CSVEDSYNEQFF.

At least ten counts were recorded for this clonotype. This chain joins TRBV14 and TRBJ2-7; TRBD1 matches 7 bases. Losses at the gene ends were 4 bases for V and 6 bases for J; bases not matched to a gene: 9. The germline gives CDR1 SGHDN, CDR2 FVKESK. CDR3 length: 14 residues. CDR3 sequence (DNA): TGTGCCAGCAGCCTCTTCAAGGGGGCCGGCGAGCAGTACTTC. As protein: CASSLFKGAGEQYF.

This clonotype occurred a few times. The chain recombines TRBV20-1 with TRBJ2-7; D gene unclear. The germline V gene encodes CDR1 DFQATT and CDR2 SNEGSKA (reference sequence). V gave up 4 bases and J gave up 0 bases, with 16 bases separating them. The CDR3 has 15 residues. The CDR3 region has the DNA TGCAGTGCTACTTCTGTATGGGGTAGCTCCTACGAGCAGTACTTC. The encoded protein is CSATSVWGSSYEQYF.

V gene TRBV5-3 combines with J gene TRBJ2-2, with a weak D call TRBD2 (5 bases). TRBV5-3 falls under the ORF class, with uncertain function. Deletions cut 4 bases from V and 6 bases from J, with 16 bases between. The CDR3 is 15 amino acids. In DNA form, the CDR3 reads TGTGCCAGAAGCCCCTCCTGGGAGATGGCCGGGGAGCTGTTTTTT. Its protein product is CARSPSWEMAGELFF.

This clonotype came up a few times. J is TRBJ2-7 and V is TRBV30; TRBD2 matches 8 bases. J was trimmed by 2 bases and V by 4 bases; bases with no gene match: 7. Germline CDR1 is GTSNPN and CDR2 is SVGIG (reference sequence). This CDR3 is 14 amino acids long. Here the CDR3 DNA reads TGTGCCTGGAACACCGGGACTAGAGCCTACGAGCAGTACTTC. This gives the protein CAWNTGTRAYEQYF.